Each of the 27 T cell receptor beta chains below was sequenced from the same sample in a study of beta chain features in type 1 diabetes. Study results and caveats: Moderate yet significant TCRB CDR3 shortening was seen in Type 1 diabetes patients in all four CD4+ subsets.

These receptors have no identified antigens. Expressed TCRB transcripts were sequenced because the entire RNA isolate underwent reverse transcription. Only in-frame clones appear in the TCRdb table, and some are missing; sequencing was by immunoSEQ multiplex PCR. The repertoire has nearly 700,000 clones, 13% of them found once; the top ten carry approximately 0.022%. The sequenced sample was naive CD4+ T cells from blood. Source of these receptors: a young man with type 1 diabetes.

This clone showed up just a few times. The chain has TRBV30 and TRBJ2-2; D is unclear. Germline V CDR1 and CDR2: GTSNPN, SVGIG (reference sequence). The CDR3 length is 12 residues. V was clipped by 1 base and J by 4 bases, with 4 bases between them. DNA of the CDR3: TGTGCCTGGAGTGGGGTCACCGGGGAGCTGTTTTTT. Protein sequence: CAWSGVTGELFF.

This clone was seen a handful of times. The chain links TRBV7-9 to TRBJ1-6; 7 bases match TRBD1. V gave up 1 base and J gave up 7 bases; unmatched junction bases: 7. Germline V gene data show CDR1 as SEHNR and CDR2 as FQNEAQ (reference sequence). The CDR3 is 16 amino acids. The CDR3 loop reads CASSLVGTARNSPLHF. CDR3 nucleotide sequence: TGTGCCAGCAGCTTAGTGGGGACAGCCAGGAATTCACCCCTCCACTTT.

The CDR3 nucleotides read TGTGCCAGCAGCTTTTCGCAGGGATACTATGGCTACACCTTC. Translating gives CASSFSQGYYGYTF. The chain is built from TRBV7-8 and TRBJ1-2; a weak D match, TRBD1 (5 bases). The V gene's germline CDR1 is SGHVS and CDR2 FQNEAQ. With 3 bases removed from V and 3 bases from J, the gap between germline ends came to 11 bases. This CDR3 is built from 14 residues.

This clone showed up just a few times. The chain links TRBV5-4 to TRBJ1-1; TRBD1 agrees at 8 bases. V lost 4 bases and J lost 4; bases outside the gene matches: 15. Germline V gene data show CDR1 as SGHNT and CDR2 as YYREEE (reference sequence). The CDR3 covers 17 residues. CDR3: CASSPTGTGSIITEAFF. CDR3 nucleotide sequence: TGTGCCAGCAGCCCAACCGGGACAGGAAGTATAATCACTGAAGCTTTCTTT.

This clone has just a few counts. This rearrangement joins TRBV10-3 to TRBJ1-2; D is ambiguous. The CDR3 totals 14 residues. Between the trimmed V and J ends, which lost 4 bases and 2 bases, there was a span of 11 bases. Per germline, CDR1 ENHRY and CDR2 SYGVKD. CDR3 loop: CAISGVSGNYGYTF. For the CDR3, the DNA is TGTGCCATCAGTGGTGTGAGCGGGAACTATGGCTACACCTTC.

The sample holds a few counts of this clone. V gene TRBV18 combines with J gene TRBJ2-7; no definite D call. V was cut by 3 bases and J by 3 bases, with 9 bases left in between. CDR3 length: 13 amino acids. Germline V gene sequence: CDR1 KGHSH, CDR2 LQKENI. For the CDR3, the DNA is TGTGCCAGCTCACCCAGTGGTGACTACGAGCAGTACTTC. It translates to CASSPSGDYEQYF.

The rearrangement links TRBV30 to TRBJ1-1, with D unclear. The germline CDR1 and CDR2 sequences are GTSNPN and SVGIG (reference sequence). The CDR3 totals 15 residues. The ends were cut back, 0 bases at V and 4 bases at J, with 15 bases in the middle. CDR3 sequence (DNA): TGTGCCTGGAGTGTACGAGGACCGCGAGTCACTGAAGCTTTCTTT. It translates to CAWSVRGPRVTEAFF.

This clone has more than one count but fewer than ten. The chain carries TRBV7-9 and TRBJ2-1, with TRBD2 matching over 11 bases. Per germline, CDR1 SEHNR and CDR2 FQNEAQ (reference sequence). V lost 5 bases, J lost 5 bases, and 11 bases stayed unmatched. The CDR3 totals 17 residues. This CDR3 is CASSLGTSGLSHNEQFF. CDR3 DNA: TGTGCCAGCAGCCTCGGGACTAGCGGACTATCTCACAATGAGCAGTTCTTC.

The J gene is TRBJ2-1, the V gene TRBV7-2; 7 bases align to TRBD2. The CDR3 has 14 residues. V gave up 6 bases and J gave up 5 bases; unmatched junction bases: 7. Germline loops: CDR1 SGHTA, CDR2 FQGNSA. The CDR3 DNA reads TGTGCCAGCAGTTGGCGTCTAGCGGACAATGAGCAGTTCTTC. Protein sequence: CASSWRLADNEQFF.

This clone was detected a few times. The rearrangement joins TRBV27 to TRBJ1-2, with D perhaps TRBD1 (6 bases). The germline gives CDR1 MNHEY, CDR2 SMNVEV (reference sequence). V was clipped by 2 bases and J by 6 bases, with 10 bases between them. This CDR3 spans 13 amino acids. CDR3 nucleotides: TGTGCCAGCAGTTTACAGGGGTTGGATGGCTACACCTTC. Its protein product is CASSLQGLDGYTF.

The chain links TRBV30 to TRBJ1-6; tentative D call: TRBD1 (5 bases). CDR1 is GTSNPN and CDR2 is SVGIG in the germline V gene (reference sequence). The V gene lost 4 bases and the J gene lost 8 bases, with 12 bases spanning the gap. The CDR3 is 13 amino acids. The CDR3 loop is CAWNTGKHSPLHF. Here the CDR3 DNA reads TGTGCCTGGAATACAGGAAAACATTCACCCCTCCACTTT.

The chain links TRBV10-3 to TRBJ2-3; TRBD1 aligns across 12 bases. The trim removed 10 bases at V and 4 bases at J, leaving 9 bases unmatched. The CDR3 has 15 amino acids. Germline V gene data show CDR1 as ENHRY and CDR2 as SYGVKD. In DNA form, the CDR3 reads TGTGCCACCAGCGGGACAGGGGGCCTCTCAGATACGCAGTATTTT. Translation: CATSGTGGLSDTQYF.

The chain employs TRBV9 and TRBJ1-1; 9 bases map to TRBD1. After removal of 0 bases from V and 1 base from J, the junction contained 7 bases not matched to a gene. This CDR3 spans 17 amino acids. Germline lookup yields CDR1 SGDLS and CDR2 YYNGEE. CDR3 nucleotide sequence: TGTGCCAGCAGCGTAGAGGTCGGGACAGGGAAGAACACTGAAGCTTTCTTT. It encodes CASSVEVGTGKNTEAFF.

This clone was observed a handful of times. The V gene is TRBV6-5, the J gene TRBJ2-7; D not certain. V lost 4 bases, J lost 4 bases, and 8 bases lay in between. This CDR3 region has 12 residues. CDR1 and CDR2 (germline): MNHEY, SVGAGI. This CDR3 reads CASSSTAYEQYF. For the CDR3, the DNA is TGTGCCAGCAGTTCTACTGCATACGAGCAGTACTTC.

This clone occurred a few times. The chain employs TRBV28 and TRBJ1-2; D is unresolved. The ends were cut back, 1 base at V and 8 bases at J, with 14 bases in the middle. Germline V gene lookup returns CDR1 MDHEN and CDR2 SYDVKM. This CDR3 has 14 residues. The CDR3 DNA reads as TGTGCCAGCAGTTTATCAGTCCCCGGGTACGGCTACACCTTC. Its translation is CASSLSVPGYGYTF.

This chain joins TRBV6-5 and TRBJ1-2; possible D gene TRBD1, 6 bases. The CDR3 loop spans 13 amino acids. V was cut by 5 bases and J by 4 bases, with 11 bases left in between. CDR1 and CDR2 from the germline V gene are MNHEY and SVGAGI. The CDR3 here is CASSVGQLYGYTF. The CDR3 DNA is TGTGCCAGCAGTGTAGGACAGCTCTATGGCTACACCTTC.

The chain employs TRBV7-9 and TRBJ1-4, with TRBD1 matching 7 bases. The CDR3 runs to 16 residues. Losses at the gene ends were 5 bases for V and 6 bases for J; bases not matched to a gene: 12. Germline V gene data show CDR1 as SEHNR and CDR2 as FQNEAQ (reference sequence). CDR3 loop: CASSQNIGGGDEKLFF. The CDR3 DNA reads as TGTGCCAGCAGCCAAAATATAGGGGGCGGCGATGAAAAACTGTTTTTT.

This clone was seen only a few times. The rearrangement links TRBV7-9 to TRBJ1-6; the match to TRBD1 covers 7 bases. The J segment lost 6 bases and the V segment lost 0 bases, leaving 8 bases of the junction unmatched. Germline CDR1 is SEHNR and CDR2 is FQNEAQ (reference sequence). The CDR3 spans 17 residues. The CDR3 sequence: CASSLADRDSRNSPLHF. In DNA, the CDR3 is TGTGCCAGCAGCTTAGCTGACCGGGACAGCCGTAATTCACCCCTCCACTTT.

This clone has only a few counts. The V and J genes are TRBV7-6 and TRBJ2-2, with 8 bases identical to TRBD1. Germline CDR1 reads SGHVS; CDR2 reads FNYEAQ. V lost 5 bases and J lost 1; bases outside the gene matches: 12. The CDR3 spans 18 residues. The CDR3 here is CASSVLNAGTGNTGELFF. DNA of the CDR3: TGTGCCAGCAGCGTCCTGAACGCCGGGACAGGGAACACCGGGGAGCTGTTTTTT.

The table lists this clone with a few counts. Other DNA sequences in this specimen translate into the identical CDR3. The CDR3 bases are TGTGCCAGCAGTTTGGATGGTCAGCCCCAGCATTTT. It specifies CASSLDGQPQHF. This sequence joins TRBV28 and TRBJ1-5; D remains unclear. The ends were cut back, 3 bases at V and 6 bases at J, with 6 bases in the middle. The CDR3 contains 12 residues. The germline V gene has CDR1 MDHEN and CDR2 SYDVKM.

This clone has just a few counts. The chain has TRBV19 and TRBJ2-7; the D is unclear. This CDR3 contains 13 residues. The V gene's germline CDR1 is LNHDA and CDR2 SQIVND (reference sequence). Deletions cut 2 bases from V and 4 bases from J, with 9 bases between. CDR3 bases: TGTGCCAGTAGTATATCTACGCGATACGAGCAGTACTTC. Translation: CASSISTRYEQYF.

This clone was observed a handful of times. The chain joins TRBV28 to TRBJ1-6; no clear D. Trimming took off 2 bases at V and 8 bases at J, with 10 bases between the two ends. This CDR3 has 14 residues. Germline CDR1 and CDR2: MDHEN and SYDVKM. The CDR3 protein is CASSLQATHSPLHF. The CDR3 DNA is TGTGCCAGCAGTTTACAAGCGACTCATTCACCCCTCCACTTT. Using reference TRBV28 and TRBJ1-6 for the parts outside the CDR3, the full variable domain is DVKVTQSSRYLVKRTGEKVFLECVQDMDHENMFWYRQDPGLGLRLIYFSYDVKMKEKGDIPEGYSVSREKKERFSLILESASTNQTSMYLCASSLQATHSPLHFGNGTRLTVT.

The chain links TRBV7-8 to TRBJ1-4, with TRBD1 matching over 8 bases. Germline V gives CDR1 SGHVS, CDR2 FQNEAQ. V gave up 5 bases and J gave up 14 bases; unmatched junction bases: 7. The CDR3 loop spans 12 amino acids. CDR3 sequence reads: CASSQQRDRLFF. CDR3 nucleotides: TGTGCCAGCAGCCAACAGCGGGACAGGCTGTTTTTT.

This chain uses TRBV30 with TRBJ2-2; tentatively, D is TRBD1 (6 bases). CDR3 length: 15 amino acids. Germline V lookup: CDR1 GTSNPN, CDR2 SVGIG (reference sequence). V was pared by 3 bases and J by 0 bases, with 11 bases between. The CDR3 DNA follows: TGTGCCTGGAGCAGGGGACATTCGAACACCGGGGAGCTGTTTTTT. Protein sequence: CAWSRGHSNTGELFF.

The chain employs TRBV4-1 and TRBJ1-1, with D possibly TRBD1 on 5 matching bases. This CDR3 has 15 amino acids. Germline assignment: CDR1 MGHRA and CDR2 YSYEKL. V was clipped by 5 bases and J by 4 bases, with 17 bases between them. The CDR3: CASSTPGVGTTEAFF. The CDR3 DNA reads TGCGCCAGCAGCACGCCGGGCGTCGGGACCACTGAAGCTTTCTTT.

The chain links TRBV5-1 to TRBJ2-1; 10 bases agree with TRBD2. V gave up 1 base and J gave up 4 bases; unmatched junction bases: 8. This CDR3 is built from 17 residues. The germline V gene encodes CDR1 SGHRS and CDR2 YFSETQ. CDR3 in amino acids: CASSLPAVAGGYNEQFF. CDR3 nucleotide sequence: TGCGCCAGCAGCTTGCCCGCCGTAGCGGGGGGTTACAATGAGCAGTTCTTC.

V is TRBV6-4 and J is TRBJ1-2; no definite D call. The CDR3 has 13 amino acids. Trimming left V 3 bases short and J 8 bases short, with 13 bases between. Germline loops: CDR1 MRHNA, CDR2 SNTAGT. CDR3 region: CASSEMGIGGYTF. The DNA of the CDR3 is TGTGCCAGCAGTGAGATGGGGATCGGGGGCTACACCTTC.